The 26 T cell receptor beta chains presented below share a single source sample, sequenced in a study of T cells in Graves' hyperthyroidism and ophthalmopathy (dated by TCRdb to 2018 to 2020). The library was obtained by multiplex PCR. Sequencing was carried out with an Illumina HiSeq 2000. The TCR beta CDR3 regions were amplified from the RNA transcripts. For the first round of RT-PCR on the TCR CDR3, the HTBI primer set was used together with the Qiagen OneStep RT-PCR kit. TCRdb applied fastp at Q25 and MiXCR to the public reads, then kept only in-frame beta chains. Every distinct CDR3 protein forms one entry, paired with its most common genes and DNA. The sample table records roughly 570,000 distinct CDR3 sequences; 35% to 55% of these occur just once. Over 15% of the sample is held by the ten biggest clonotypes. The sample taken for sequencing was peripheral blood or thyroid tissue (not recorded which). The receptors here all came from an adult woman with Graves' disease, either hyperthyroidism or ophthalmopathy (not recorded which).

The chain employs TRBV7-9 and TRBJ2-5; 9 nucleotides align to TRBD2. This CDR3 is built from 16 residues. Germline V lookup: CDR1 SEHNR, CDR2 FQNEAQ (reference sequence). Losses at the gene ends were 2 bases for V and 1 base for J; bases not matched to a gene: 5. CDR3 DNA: TGTGCCAGCAGCTTACCGGAGACTAGCGGCCAAGAGACCCAGTACTTC. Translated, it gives CASSLPETSGQETQYF.

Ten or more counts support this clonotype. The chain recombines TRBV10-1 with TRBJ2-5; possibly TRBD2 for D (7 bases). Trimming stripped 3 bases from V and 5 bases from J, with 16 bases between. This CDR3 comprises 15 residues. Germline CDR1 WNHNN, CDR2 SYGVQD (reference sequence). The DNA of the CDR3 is TGCGCCAGCAGTGAATTCGGGGGGCGTTTGGAGACCCAGTACTTC. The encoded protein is CASSEFGGRLETQYF.

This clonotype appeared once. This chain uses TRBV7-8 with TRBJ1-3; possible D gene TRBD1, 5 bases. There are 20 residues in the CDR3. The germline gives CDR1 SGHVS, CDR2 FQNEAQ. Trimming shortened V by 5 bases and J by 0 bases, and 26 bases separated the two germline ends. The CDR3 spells CASSVSRGGVRPNSGNTIYF. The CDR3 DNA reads TGTGCCAGCAGCGTCTCACGGGGCGGGGTGCGACCGAACTCTGGAAACACCATATATTTT.

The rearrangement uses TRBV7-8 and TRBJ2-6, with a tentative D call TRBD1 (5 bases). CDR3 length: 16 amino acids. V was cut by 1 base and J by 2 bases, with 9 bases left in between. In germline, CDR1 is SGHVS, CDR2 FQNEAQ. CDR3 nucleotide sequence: TGTGCCAGCAGCTTAGAGGGGTATACTGGGGCCAACGTCCTGACTTTC. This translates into CASSLEGYTGANVLTF.

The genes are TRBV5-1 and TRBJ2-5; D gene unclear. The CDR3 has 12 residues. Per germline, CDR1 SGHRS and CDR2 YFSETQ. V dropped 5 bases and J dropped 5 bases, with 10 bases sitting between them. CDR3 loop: CASSWFLETQYF. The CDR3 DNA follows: TGCGCCAGCAGTTGGTTCCTGGAGACCCAGTACTTC. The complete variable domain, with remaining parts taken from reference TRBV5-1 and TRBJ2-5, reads KAGVTQTPRYLIKTRGQQVTLSCSPISGHRSVSWYQQTPGQGLQFLFEYFSETQRNKGNFPGRFSGRQFSNSRSEMNVSTLELGDSALYLCASSWFLETQYFGPGTRLLVL.

The CDR3 region has the DNA TGTGAGACCCTGGACAGGGGAGATCAGCCCCAGCATTTT. This encodes CETLDRGDQPQHF. The chain couples TRBV28 to TRBJ1-5, with 9 positions matching TRBD1. This CDR3 has 13 residues. Germline-derived CDR1 and CDR2 are MDHEN and SYDVKM.

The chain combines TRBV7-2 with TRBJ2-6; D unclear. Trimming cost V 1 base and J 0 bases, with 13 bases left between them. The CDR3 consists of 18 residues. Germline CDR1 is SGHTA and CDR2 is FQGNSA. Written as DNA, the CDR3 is TGTGCCAGCAGCTTAGTGTCCGCCGATGGCTCTGGGGCCAACGTCCTGACTTTC. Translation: CASSLVSADGSGANVLTF.

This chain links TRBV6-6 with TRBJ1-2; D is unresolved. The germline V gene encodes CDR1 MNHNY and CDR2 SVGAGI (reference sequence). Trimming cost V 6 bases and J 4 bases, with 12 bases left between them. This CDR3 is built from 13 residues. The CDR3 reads CASRMGRLYGYTF. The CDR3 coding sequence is TGTGCCAGCAGGATGGGCAGGCTCTATGGCTACACCTTC.

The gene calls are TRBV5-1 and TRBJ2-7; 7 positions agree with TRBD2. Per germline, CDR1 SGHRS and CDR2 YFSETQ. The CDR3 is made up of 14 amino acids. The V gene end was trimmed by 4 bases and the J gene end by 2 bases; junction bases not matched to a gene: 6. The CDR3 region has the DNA TGCGCCAGCAGCCGTGGCGGGAGCGCCTACGAGCAGTACTTC. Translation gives CASSRGGSAYEQYF.

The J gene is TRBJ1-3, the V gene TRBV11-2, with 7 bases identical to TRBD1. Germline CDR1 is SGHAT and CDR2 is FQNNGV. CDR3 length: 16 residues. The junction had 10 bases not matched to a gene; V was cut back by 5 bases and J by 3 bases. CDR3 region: CASSHPYRGGGNTIYF. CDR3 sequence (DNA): TGTGCCAGCAGCCACCCCTACAGGGGTGGTGGAAACACCATATATTTT.

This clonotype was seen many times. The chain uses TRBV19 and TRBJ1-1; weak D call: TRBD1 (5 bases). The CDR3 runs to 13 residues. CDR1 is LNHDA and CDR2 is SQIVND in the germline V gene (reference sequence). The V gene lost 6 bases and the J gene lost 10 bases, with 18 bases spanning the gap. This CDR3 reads CASSYASGFGAFF. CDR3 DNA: TGTGCCAGTAGCTACGCTTCAGGGTTCGGAGCTTTCTTT.

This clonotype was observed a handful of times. The chain's CDR3 is CASSHLGSGAGGAEQYF. The CDR3 nucleotides are TGCGCCAGCAGCCATCTAGGGTCGGGCGCAGGTGGGGCCGAGCAGTACTTC. This sequence joins TRBV4-1 and TRBJ2-7, with D perhaps TRBD1 (5 bases). From germline, CDR1 is MGHRA and CDR2 YSYEKL. The germline V and J ends were trimmed by 3 bases and 6 bases, with 24 bases remaining between them. There are 17 residues in the CDR3.

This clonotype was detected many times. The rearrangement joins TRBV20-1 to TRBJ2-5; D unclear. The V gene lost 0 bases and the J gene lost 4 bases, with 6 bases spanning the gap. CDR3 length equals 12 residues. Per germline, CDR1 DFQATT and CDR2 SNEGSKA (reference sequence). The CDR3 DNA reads TGCAGTGCTAGAGAGGGTGGAGAGACCCAGTACTTC. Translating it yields CSAREGGETQYF.

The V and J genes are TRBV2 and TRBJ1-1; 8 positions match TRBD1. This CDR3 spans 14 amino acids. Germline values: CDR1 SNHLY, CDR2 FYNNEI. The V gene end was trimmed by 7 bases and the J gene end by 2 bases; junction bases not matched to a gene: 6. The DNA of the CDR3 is TGTGCCAGCATCCAAGGACAGGGAAACACTGAAGCTTTCTTT. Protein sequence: CASIQGQGNTEAFF.

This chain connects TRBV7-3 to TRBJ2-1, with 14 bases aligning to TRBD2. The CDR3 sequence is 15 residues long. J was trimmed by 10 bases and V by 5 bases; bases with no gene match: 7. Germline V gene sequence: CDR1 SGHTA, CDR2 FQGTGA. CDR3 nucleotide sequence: TGTGCCAGCAGCGACGGACTAGCGGGAGGTCGGGAGCAGTTCTTC. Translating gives CASSDGLAGGREQFF.

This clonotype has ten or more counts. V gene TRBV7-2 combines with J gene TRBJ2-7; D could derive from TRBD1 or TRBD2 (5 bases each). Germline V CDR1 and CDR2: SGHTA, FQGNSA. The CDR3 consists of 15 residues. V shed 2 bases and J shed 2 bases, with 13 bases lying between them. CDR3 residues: CASSLLAGRAYEQYF. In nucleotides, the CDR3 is TGTGCCAGCAGCTTACTTGCAGGGCGGGCCTACGAGCAGTACTTC.

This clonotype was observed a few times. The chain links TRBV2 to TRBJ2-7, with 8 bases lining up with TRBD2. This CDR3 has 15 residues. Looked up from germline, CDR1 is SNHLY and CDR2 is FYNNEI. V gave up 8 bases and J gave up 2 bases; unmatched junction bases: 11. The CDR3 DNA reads TGTGCCAGCCGGTACAGCGGGAGTAGCCCCTACGAGCAGTACTTC. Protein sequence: CASRYSGSSPYEQYF.

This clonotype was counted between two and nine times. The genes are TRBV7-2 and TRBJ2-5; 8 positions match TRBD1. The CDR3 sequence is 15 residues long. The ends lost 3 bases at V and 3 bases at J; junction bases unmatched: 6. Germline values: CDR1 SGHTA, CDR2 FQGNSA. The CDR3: CASSFVGTGEETQYF. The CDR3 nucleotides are TGTGCCAGCAGCTTCGTCGGGACAGGCGAAGAGACCCAGTACTTC.

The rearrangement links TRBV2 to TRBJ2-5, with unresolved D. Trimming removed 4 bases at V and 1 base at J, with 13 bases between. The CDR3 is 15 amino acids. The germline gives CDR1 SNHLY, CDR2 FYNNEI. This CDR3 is CASSVGRDAQETQYF. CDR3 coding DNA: TGTGCCAGCAGTGTCGGGCGCGACGCCCAAGAGACCCAGTACTTC.

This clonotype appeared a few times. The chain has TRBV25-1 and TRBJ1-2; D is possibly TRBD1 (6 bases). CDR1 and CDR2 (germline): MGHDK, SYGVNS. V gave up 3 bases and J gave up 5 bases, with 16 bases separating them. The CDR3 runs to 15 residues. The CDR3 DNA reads TGTGCCAGCAGTGATCAGGGGTTAGGGGTATATGGCTACACCTTC. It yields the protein CASSDQGLGVYGYTF.

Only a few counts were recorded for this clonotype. The CDR3 here is CASSLGPGPEAFF. DNA of the CDR3: TGTGCCAGCAGCTTAGGCCCTGGGCCTGAAGCTTTCTTT. V usage is TRBV7-3 and J usage is TRBJ1-1; D remains ambiguous. Germline V lookup: CDR1 SGHTA, CDR2 FQGTGA. Trimming left V 2 bases short and J 6 bases short, with 10 bases between. This CDR3 spans 13 amino acids.

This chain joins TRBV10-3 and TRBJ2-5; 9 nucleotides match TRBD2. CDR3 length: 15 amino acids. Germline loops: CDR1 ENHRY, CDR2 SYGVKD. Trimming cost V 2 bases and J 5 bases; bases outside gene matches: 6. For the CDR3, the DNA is TGTGCCATCAGTGAGGAGGGGACTAGCCACGAGACCCAGTACTTC. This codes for CAISEEGTSHETQYF.

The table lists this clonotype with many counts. The chain's CDR3 is CASSPTTGGAEGYTF. The CDR3 DNA is TGTGCCAGCAGCCCAACCACGGGGGGCGCAGAGGGCTACACCTTC. The V call is TRBV7-3, the J call TRBJ1-2; possible D gene TRBD1, 6 bases. The V end lost 5 bases, the J end lost 8 bases, and 21 bases lay between the germline ends. The CDR3 sequence is 15 residues long. Germline-derived CDR1 and CDR2 are SGHTA and FQGTGA. Filled out from reference TRBV7-3 and TRBJ1-2, the complete variable domain reads GAGVSQTPSNKVTEKGKYVELRCDPISGHTALYWYRQSLGQGPEFLIYFQGTGAADDSGLPNDRFFAVRPEGSVSTLKIQRTERGDSAVYLCASSPTTGGAEGYTFGSGTRLTVV.

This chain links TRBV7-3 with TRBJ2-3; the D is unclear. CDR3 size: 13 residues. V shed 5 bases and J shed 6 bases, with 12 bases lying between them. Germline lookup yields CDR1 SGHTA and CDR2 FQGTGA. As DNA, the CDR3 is TGTGCCAGCAGCCTGATTCCCCGGGATACGCAGTATTTT. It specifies CASSLIPRDTQYF. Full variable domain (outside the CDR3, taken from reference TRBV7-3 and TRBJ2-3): GAGVSQTPSNKVTEKGKYVELRCDPISGHTALYWYRQSLGQGPEFLIYFQGTGAADDSGLPNDRFFAVRPEGSVSTLKIQRTERGDSAVYLCASSLIPRDTQYFGPGTRLTVL.

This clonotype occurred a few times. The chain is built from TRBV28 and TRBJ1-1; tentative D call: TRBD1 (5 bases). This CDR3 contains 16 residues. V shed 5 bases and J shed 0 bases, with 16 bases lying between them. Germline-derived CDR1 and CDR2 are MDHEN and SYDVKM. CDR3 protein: CASSRPPTTVNTEAFF. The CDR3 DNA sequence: TGTGCCAGCAGTCGTCCCCCCACGACAGTGAACACTGAAGCTTTCTTT.

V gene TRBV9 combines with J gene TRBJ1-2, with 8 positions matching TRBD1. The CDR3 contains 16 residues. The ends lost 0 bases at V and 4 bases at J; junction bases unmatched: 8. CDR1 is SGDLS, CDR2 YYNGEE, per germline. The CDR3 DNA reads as TGTGCCAGCAGCGTAGAAGGAGACAGGGGTGGCTATGGCTACACCTTC. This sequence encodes CASSVEGDRGGYGYTF.